Sequencing of this TCR beta chain was carried out in a study of post-analysis software for immune sequencing data. V shed 4 bases and J 3 bases; nucleotides not matched to a gene: 5. CDR1 and CDR2 (germline): MDHEN, SYDVKM. This CDR3 spans 15 amino acids. Study-level points and caveats: Controls had lower frequencies than patients of about five TRBV segments, which included TRBV5-6, TRBV5-1 and TRBV20-1.

Carried by the TCR beta cDNA libraries were unique molecular identifiers. Yield was 500,000 to 600,000 cDNA molecules from around 1 to 9.1 million T cells. TCRdb fed the PCR reads into MiXCR, producing one record per CDR3 protein. The sample records about 540,000 distinct CDR3 sequences, 30% to 40% being singletons. With regard to this clonotype: Its antigen is currently unknown.

This clonotype was sampled from a girl aged 2-17 years with multiple sclerosis. Input material: blood. The chain employs TRBV28 and TRBJ2-5; TRBD1 matches at 10 bases. Here the CDR3 DNA reads TGTGCCAGCAGTTCACCCGGGACAGGGGAAGAGACCCAGTACTTC. Residues: CASSSPGTGEETQYF.